This TCR beta chain derives from a study of read filtering for tumor transcriptome and immune sequencing. The library was built from approximately 400 ng RNA with molecular barcoded adaptors for alpha/delta and beta/gamma chains. TCRdb itself ran the reads through MiXCR, one entry per CDR3 protein. Of about 57,000 distinct CDR3 sequences listed, about 15% are singletons. There are many counts of this clonotype. The length of the CDR3 is 15 residues. Trimming removed 9 bases at V and 4 bases at J, with 18 bases between. Germline V CDR1 and CDR2: LNHDA, SQIVND (reference sequence). The TCR comes from a donor at least 40 years old with multiple myeloma. V is TRBV19 and J is TRBJ2-2, with D uncertain. The sample consisted of a population of CD138-negative cells sorted from bone marrow. Here the CDR3 reads CASRPRPTGTGELFF. Written as DNA, the CDR3 is TGTGCCAGCCGTCCAAGGCCGACGGGCACCGGGGAGCTGTTTTTT.